This T cell receptor beta chain was observed in a study of control samples from healthy donors and cancer patients. The data were produced by immunoSEQ multiplex PCR, yet TCRdb's version contains in-frame clones alone and is incomplete. The profile shows 130,000 or so clones, about 89% of them singletons. This CDR3 contains 16 residues. Deletions cut 0 bases from V and 7 bases from J, with 14 bases between. Germline V CDR1 and CDR2: SGHTS, YDEGEE. The chain joins TRBV5-8 to TRBJ1-6; unclear D gene. The sequence was obtained from a man aged 55 to 70 in good health. Sequenced material: blood. The CDR3 loop reads CASSLVSGGSNSPLHF. CDR3 nucleotides: TGTGCCAGCAGCTTGGTTTCGGGCGGCTCCAATTCACCCCTCCACTTT.